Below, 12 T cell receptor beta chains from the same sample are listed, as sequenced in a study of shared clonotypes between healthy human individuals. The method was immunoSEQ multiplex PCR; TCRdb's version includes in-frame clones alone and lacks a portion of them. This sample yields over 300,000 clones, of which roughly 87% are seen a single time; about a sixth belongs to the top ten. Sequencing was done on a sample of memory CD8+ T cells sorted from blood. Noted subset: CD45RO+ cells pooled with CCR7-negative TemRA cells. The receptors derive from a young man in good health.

The CDR3 is CATSGREGLAGESTDTQYF. CDR3 DNA sequence: TGTGCCACCAGTGGGCGGGAGGGACTAGCGGGAGAGAGCACAGATACGCAGTATTTT. J is TRBJ2-3 and V is TRBV15; 14 positions agree with TRBD2. Germline CDR1 is LNHNV and CDR2 is YYDKDF (reference sequence). The CDR3 length is 19 residues. J was trimmed by 0 bases and V by 6 bases; bases with no gene match: 11.

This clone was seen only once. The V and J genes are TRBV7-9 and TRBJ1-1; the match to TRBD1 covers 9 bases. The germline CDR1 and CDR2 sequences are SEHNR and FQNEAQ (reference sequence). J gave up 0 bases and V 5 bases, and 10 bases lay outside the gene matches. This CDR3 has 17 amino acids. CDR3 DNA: TGTGCCAGCAGCCCTTGGACAGGGGAGGGAGTGAACACTGAAGCTTTCTTT. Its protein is CASSPWTGEGVNTEAFF.

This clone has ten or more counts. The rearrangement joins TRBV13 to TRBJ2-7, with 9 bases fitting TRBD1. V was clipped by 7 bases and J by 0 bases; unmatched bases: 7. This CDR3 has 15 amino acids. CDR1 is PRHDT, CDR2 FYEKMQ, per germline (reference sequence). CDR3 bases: TGTGCCAGCACCCCGGGACAGGGCATCTCCTACGAGCAGTACTTC. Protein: CASTPGQGISYEQYF.

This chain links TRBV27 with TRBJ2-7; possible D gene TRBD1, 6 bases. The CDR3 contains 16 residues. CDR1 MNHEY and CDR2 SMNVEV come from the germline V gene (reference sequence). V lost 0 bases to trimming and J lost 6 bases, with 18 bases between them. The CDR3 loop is CASSLSQGLVVIEQYF. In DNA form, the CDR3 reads TGTGCCAGCAGTTTATCGCAGGGGCTGGTGGTGATCGAGCAGTACTTC.

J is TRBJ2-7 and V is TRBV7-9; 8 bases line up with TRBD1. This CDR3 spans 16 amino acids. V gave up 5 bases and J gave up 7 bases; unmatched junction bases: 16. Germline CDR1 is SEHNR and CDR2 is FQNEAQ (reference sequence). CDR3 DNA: TGTGCCAGCAGCACATCAGGTGACAGGGGACGAAGAGAGCAGTACTTC. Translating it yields CASSTSGDRGRREQYF.

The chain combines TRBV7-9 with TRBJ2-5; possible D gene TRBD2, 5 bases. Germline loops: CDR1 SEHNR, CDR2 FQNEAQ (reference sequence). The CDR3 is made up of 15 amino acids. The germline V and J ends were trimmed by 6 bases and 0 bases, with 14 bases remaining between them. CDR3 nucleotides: TGTGCCAGCAGGCCCACCTTAGCGAACCAAGAGACCCAGTACTTC. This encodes CASRPTLANQETQYF.

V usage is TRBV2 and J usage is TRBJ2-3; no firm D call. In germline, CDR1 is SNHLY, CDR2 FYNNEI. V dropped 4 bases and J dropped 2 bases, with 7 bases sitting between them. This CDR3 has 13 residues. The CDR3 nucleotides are TGTGCCAGCAGTGTAAAGTTCACAGATACGCAGTATTTT. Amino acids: CASSVKFTDTQYF.

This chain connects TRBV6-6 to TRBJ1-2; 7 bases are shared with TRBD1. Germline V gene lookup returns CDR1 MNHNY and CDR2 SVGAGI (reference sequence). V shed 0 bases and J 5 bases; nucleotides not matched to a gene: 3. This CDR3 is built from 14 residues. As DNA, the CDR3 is TGTGCCAGCAGTTACTCCGCAGGGGGATATGGCTACACCTTC. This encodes CASSYSAGGYGYTF.

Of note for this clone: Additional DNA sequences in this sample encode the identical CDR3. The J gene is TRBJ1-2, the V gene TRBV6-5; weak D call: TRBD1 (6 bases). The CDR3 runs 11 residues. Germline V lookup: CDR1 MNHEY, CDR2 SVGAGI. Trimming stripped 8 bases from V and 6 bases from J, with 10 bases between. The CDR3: CASSGGDGYTF. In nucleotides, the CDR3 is TGTGCCAGCTCCGGGGGCGATGGCTACACCTTC.

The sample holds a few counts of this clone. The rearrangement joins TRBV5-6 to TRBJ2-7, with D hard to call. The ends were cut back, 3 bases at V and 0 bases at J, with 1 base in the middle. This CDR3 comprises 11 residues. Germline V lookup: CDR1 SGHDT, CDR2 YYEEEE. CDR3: CASSSSYEQYF. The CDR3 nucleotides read TGTGCCAGCAGCTCCTCCTACGAGCAGTACTTC.

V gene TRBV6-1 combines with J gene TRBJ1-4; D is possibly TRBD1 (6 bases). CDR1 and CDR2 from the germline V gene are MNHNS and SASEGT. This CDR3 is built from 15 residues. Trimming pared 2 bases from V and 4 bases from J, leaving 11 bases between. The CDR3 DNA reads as TGTGCCAGCAGTGAAATCCAGGGGAATAATGAAAAACTGTTTTTT. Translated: CASSEIQGNNEKLFF.

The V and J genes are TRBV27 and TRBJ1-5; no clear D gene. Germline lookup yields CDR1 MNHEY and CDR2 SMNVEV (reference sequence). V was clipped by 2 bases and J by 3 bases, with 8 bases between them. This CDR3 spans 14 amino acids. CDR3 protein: CASSLGQFNQPQHF. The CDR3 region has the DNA TGTGCCAGCAGTTTAGGTCAGTTCAATCAGCCCCAGCATTTT.